This entry describes one T cell receptor (beta chain). Its target is unknown. Via MiXCR, TCRdb re-called the RACE reads, giving one row per CDR3 protein. The table shows over 50,000 distinct CDR3 sequences, with roughly 9% occurring only once. Time point described: pre-sensitization, week 0. Treatment defined: therapeutic diphenylcyclopropenone sensitization with weekly scalp DPC. Unfractionated whole blood yielded total RNA. Phlebotomy was performed prior to application of every patch test. Those who donated were patients with alopecia, 18 to 70 years of age, and suitable for DPC. The data are from a study of human T cells and chemical hapten exposure. Points from the study as a whole: With patch test score, the counts of PT1 expanded TCRs showed a positive correlation.

The source was whole blood, collected in connection with sensitization to the hapten diphenylcyclopropenone (DPC). This TCR came from a woman aged 30 to 39 with alopecia areata. Some clones in this sample may be carry-over from other donors' samples.

The CDR3 bases are TGCGCCAGCAGCCAAGATTTGTTGGAACAGCCGAACACTGAAGCTTTCTTT. Translation: CASSQDLLEQPNTEAFF. V gene TRBV4-1 combines with J gene TRBJ1-1; D gene uncertain. Germline lookup yields CDR1 MGHRA and CDR2 YSYEKL. This CDR3 is built from 17 residues. The V gene lost 0 bases and the J gene lost 1 base, with 15 bases spanning the gap.